The 28 T cell receptor beta chains in this list originate from one sample, sequenced in a study of shared clonotypes between healthy human individuals. TCRdb keeps only in-frame clones here, not all; method: immunoSEQ multiplex PCR. The table includes 2 million to 2.5 million clones, almost 96% detected once. Specimen: naive CD4+ T cells sorted from blood. As to subset: CD45RA+ positively selected. These receptors all stem from a man younger than 35 in good health.

The gene calls are TRBV14 and TRBJ1-6, with a possible D match to TRBD1 (6 bases). CDR3 length equals 16 residues. Trimming took 4 bases from V and 5 from J, leaving 15 bases between them. CDR1 is SGHDN and CDR2 is FVKESK in the germline V gene. The CDR3 DNA sequence: TGTGCCAGCAGCCCGGGGCAGGGGACTAATAATTCACCCCTCCACTTT. Residues: CASSPGQGTNNSPLHF.

For the CDR3, the DNA is TGCGCCAGCAGCCTGGGACATCAAACCACAGATACGCAGTATTTT. Protein: CASSLGHQTTDTQYF. The V and J genes are TRBV5-1 and TRBJ2-3, with a weak D call TRBD1 (6 bases). Trimming removed 4 bases from V and 2 bases from J, with 14 bases in between. The CDR3 length is 15 residues. Germline CDR1 reads SGHRS; CDR2 reads YFSETQ.

The CDR3 bases are TGTGCCTGGAGCGCCGGGACAGGGGAGACCCAGTACTTC. Its protein is CAWSAGTGETQYF. The chain links TRBV30 to TRBJ2-5, with 9 bases aligning to TRBD1. Losses at the gene ends were 3 bases for V and 5 bases for J; bases not matched to a gene: 4. Germline V gives CDR1 GTSNPN, CDR2 SVGIG (reference sequence). There are 13 residues in the CDR3.

In this sample, this clone turned up once. The J gene is TRBJ1-1, the V gene TRBV7-2, with 7 bases aligning to TRBD1. There are 13 residues in the CDR3. Germline V lookup: CDR1 SGHTA, CDR2 FQGNSA. The junction had 9 bases not matched to a gene; V was cut back by 9 bases and J by 5 bases. The DNA for the CDR3 is TGTGCCAGTAGATCCCCAGGGGGTACTGAAGCTTTCTTT. Amino acid sequence: CASRSPGGTEAFF.

This chain joins TRBV6-1 and TRBJ2-1; no clear D gene. V was trimmed by 1 base and J by 2 bases, leaving 12 bases between them. The germline V gene has CDR1 MNHNS and CDR2 SASEGT. The CDR3 has 16 residues. CDR3 amino acids: CASSEDHSPAYNEQFF. CDR3 sequence (DNA): TGTGCCAGCAGTGAAGATCACAGCCCAGCCTACAATGAGCAGTTCTTC.

This clone was counted a single time. The chain has TRBV28 and TRBJ1-1; TRBD1 is a possible D gene (5 bases). The CDR3 contains 17 residues. Germline values: CDR1 MDHEN, CDR2 SYDVKM. V dropped 2 bases and J dropped 8 bases, with 24 bases sitting between them. CDR3 residues: CASSLITQGRTTKEAFF. CDR3 in DNA: TGTGCCAGCAGTTTAATAACGCAGGGAAGGACGACTAAGGAAGCTTTCTTT.

The chain employs TRBV28 and TRBJ1-1, with D tentatively TRBD1 (5 bases). The CDR3 is 12 amino acids. V was clipped by 0 bases and J by 11 bases, with 10 bases between them. The germline gives CDR1 MDHEN, CDR2 SYDVKM. CDR3 loop: CASSLWGGEAFF. CDR3 nucleotide sequence: TGTGCCAGCAGTTTATGGGGGGGAGAGGCTTTCTTT.

Points on this clone: The same CDR3 arises from other DNA sequences in this sample as well. The rearrangement uses TRBV10-1 and TRBJ1-5, with D unclear. This CDR3 has 13 amino acids. Trimming pared 3 bases from V and 0 bases from J, leaving 3 bases between. Germline loops: CDR1 WNHNN, CDR2 SYGVQD (reference sequence). As DNA, the CDR3 is TGCGCCAGCAGTGACGGTAGCAATCAGCCCCAGCATTTT. As protein: CASSDGSNQPQHF.

V usage is TRBV10-3 and J usage is TRBJ2-5; D might be TRBD1 or TRBD2, each matching 5 bases. Germline V CDR1 and CDR2: ENHRY, SYGVKD. Trimming stripped 8 bases from V and 4 bases from J, with 20 bases between. The CDR3 has 15 amino acids. CDR3 nucleotide sequence: TGTGCCATCGCCGAGACGGGACGCCTCGTAGAGACCCAGTACTTC. It codes for CAIAETGRLVETQYF.

The rearrangement uses TRBV5-4 and TRBJ2-7; TRBD2 aligns across 7 bases. The germline V gene has CDR1 SGHNT and CDR2 YYREEE (reference sequence). The CDR3 covers 16 residues. V dropped 3 bases and J dropped 6; count of bases not matched to a gene: 15. The CDR3 coding sequence is TGTGCCAGCAGCTCTGAGGTTGGAGCGGGGCGGTTCGAGCAGTACTTC. Encoded protein: CASSSEVGAGRFEQYF. The whole variable domain, filled in from reference TRBV5-4 and TRBJ2-7, reads ETGVTQSPTHLIKTRGQQVTLRCSSQSGHNTVSWYQQALGQGPQFIFQYYREEENGRGNFPPRFSGLQFPNYSSELNVNALELDDSALYLCASSSEVGAGRFEQYFGPGTRLTVT.

The rearrangement uses TRBV5-8 and TRBJ2-7, with D possibly matching TRBD2 (7 bases). The germline V gene encodes CDR1 SGHTS and CDR2 YDEGEE. V was cut by 4 bases and J by 5 bases, with 16 bases left in between. This CDR3 has 14 residues. The CDR3 DNA is TGTGCCAGCAGCCCGTACAGGGAGGGAAACGAGCAGTACTTC. This translates into CASSPYREGNEQYF.

The rearrangement uses TRBV30 and TRBJ2-1, with D perhaps matching TRBD2 (5 bases). CDR1 and CDR2 from the germline V gene are GTSNPN and SVGIG (reference sequence). This CDR3 is 15 amino acids long. Deletions cut 0 bases from V and 6 bases from J, with 15 bases between. Here the CDR3 reads CAWSVPGKGSNEQFF. The CDR3 bases are TGTGCCTGGAGTGTTCCGGGAAAAGGGTCCAATGAGCAGTTCTTC. The full variable domain, with the rest looked up from reference TRBV30 and TRBJ2-1, is SQTIHQWPATLVQPVGSPLSLECTVEGTSNPNLYWYRQAAGRGLQLLFYSVGIGQISSEVPQNLSASRPQDRQFILSSKKLLLSDSGFYLCAWSVPGKGSNEQFFGPGTRLTVL.

The CDR3 loop is CASSEQGRQETQYF. CDR3 coding DNA: TGTGCCAGCAGTGAACAGGGCAGGCAAGAGACCCAGTACTTC. The J gene is TRBJ2-5, the V gene TRBV2; D may be TRBD1 (5 bases). CDR3 size: 14 residues. Germline V gene sequence: CDR1 SNHLY, CDR2 FYNNEI. V lost 2 bases, J lost 2 bases, and 9 bases lay in between. Looking up the rest from reference TRBV2 and TRBJ2-5 gives the full variable domain: EPEVTQTPSHQVTQMGQEVILRCVPISNHLYFYWYRQILGQKVEFLVSFYNNEISEKSEIFDDQFSVERPDGSNFTLKIRSTKLEDSAMYFCASSEQGRQETQYFGPGTRLLVL.

Note on this clone: In the same sample, other DNA sequences code for this CDR3. The V gene is TRBV30, the J gene TRBJ2-7; no definite D call. The CDR3 runs 13 residues. Germline V gene sequence: CDR1 GTSNPN, CDR2 SVGIG (reference sequence). V was shortened by 0 bases and J by 4 bases, with 10 bases between the two germline ends. The CDR3 region has the DNA TGTGCCTGGAGTGTACGAGTAGGTTACGAGCAGTACTTC. Its protein product is CAWSVRVGYEQYF.

A remark on this clone: Other DNA sequences of this sample code for an identical CDR3. This rearrangement joins TRBV18 to TRBJ2-3; no reliable D call. This CDR3 region has 14 residues. V was pared by 0 bases and J by 0 bases, with 4 bases between. The germline V gene has CDR1 KGHSH and CDR2 LQKENI. The CDR3 here is CASSPPVSTDTQYF. CDR3 DNA sequence: TGTGCCAGCTCACCACCGGTCAGCACAGATACGCAGTATTTT.

V usage is TRBV6-5 and J usage is TRBJ2-7, with 9 bases lining up with TRBD1. The CDR3 loop spans 15 amino acids. The ends lost 2 bases at V and 1 base at J; junction bases unmatched: 3. Per germline, CDR1 MNHEY and CDR2 SVGAGI. CDR3 in DNA: TGTGCCAGCAGTTACCGACAGGGGGGGTCCTACGAGCAGTACTTC. Translation: CASSYRQGGSYEQYF.

This clone was counted once. The chain links TRBV21-1 to TRBJ2-5. TRBV21-1 is flagged as a pseudogene. The CDR3 totals 16 residues. CDR3 residues: CASLEGDPRILPPQYF. The CDR3 DNA follows: TGTGCCAGCTTGGAAGGGGACCCCAGGATCCTCCCTCCCCAGTACTTC.

This chain uses TRBV5-1 with TRBJ1-4; perhaps TRBD1 as D (6 bases). V lost 7 bases, J lost 8 bases, and 18 bases lay in between. This CDR3 is 14 amino acids long. Per germline, CDR1 SGHRS and CDR2 YFSETQ. The CDR3 nucleotides read TGCGCCAGCGGCCAGGGGTCGGGACGGGAAAAACTGTTTTTT. Amino acid sequence: CASGQGSGREKLFF.

The chain links TRBV4-1 to TRBJ2-5; 9 positions agree with TRBD2. The trim removed 1 base at V and 5 bases at J, leaving 14 bases unmatched. This CDR3 is 18 amino acids long. Germline V gene sequence: CDR1 MGHRA, CDR2 YSYEKL. The chain's CDR3 is CASSQGEGSSGRQETQYF. The DNA of the CDR3 is TGCGCCAGCAGCCAAGGTGAAGGGAGTAGCGGGAGACAGGAGACCCAGTACTTC.

The chain recombines TRBV6-1 with TRBJ1-4, with D perhaps TRBD1 (5 bases). Germline V gene data show CDR1 as MNHNS and CDR2 as SASEGT. V was clipped by 3 bases and J by 7 bases, with 6 bases between them. The CDR3 runs to 12 residues. This CDR3 is CASSDRVEKLFF. CDR3 coding DNA: TGTGCCAGCAGTGACAGGGTTGAAAAACTGTTTTTT.

The chain uses TRBV4-3 and TRBJ2-1; 11 bases fit TRBD1. This CDR3 comprises 18 residues. The germline V gene encodes CDR1 LGHNA and CDR2 YSLEER. V was pared by 0 bases and J by 7 bases, with 11 bases of the junction left unmatched. CDR3 nucleotide sequence: TGCGCCAGCAGCCAAGAACTGTTTGGGACAGGGGGTTGGAATGAGCAGTTCTTC. It yields the protein CASSQELFGTGGWNEQFF.

As regards this clone: Other DNA sequences in the sample encode the same CDR3. The chain recombines TRBV2 with TRBJ1-5; D gene ambiguous. The CDR3 sequence is 14 residues long. V was cut by 8 bases and J by 0 bases, with 11 bases left in between. Germline loops: CDR1 SNHLY, CDR2 FYNNEI. CDR3 in amino acids: CASSDTYSNQPQHF. The CDR3 DNA reads as TGTGCCAGCTCCGACACCTATAGCAATCAGCCCCAGCATTTT. Filled out from reference TRBV2 and TRBJ1-5, the complete variable domain reads EPEVTQTPSHQVTQMGQEVILRCVPISNHLYFYWYRQILGQKVEFLVSFYNNEISEKSEIFDDQFSVERPDGSNFTLKIRSTKLEDSAMYFCASSDTYSNQPQHFGDGTRLSIL.

This clone was found once. The chain uses TRBV7-2 and TRBJ2-2, with TRBD2 matching 7 bases. V shed 1 base, J shed 10 bases, and the junction held 18 bases outside the gene matches. Germline V gene data show CDR1 as SGHTA and CDR2 as FQGNSA. This CDR3 region has 18 residues. The CDR3 loop reads CASSLVFGGSSGGVELFF. CDR3 sequence (DNA): TGTGCCAGCAGCTTAGTTTTTGGTGGATCTAGCGGAGGGGTGGAGCTGTTTTTT.

This clone appeared a single time. The rearrangement uses TRBV25-1 and TRBJ1-2; D perhaps matches TRBD1 (6 bases). Trimming shortened V by 1 base and J by 8 bases, and 14 bases separated the two germline ends. CDR1 MGHDK and CDR2 SYGVNS come from the germline V gene. The CDR3 has 14 residues. This CDR3 is CASSEWDQGRGYTF. In DNA form, the CDR3 reads TGTGCCAGCAGTGAATGGGATCAGGGGAGGGGCTACACCTTC.

The chain employs TRBV7-2 and TRBJ1-1; unclear D gene. The CDR3 has 13 residues. CDR1 is SGHTA, CDR2 FQGNSA, per germline. The V and J ends lost 6 bases and 1 base respectively, with 9 bases between them. CDR3 loop: CASSIRPNTEAFF. The CDR3 DNA follows: TGTGCCAGCAGTATTCGACCGAACACTGAAGCTTTCTTT.

The chain recombines TRBV27 with TRBJ2-7; perhaps TRBD2 as D (6 bases). Germline V gene lookup returns CDR1 MNHEY and CDR2 SMNVEV (reference sequence). The CDR3 spans 15 residues. V was cut by 6 bases and J by 7 bases, with 22 bases left in between. The CDR3 DNA reads as TGTGCCAGCAGCCGCACCCCGCCCATCGGGGGAGAGCAGTACTTC. It encodes CASSRTPPIGGEQYF.

The chain recombines TRBV5-6 with TRBJ1-1, with a tentative D call TRBD1 (6 bases). Trimming took off 0 bases at V and 1 base at J, with 7 bases between the two ends. CDR1 SGHDT and CDR2 YYEEEE come from the germline V gene. This CDR3 region has 14 residues. The CDR3 loop is CASSLAQGNTEAFF. The CDR3 bases are TGTGCCAGCAGCTTGGCACAGGGGAACACTGAAGCTTTCTTT.

The table lists this clone with a count of one. V gene TRBV19 combines with J gene TRBJ1-5, with D possibly being TRBD1 (5 bases). V was pared by 7 bases and J by 2 bases, with 12 bases between. The germline V gene encodes CDR1 LNHDA and CDR2 SQIVND (reference sequence). This CDR3 contains 14 residues. In nucleotides, the CDR3 is TGTGCCAGTACCCCTGGGGGTGGCAATCAGCCCCAGCATTTT. Encoded protein: CASTPGGGNQPQHF.